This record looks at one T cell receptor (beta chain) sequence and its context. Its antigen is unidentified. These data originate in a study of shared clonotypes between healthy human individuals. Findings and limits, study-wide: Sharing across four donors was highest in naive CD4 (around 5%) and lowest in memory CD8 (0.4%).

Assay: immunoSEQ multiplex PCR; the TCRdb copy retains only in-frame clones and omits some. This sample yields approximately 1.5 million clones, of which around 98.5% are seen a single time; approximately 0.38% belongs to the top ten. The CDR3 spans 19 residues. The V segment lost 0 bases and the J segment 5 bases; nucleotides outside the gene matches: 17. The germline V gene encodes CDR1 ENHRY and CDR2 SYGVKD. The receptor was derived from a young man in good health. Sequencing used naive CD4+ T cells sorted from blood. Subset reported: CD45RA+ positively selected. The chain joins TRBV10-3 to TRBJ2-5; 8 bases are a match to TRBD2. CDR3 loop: CAISESKRGLSGSRETQYF. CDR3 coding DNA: TGTGCCATCAGTGAGTCGAAGCGCGGACTAAGCGGGAGCCGGGAGACCCAGTACTTC.